This T cell receptor beta chain was documented in a study of cytomegalovirus exposure and HLA in healthy donors. Study observations and caveats: Association of a missense DCLRE1C variant with TCR beta V- and J-gene trimming was reported in a later analysis.

Note on this clone: The antigen is undetermined.

13 Jbeta primers and 60 Vbeta primers were used for the PCR. How the authors handled the data: Unique TCR beta chains totaled 65 million to 95 million in a later count, with approximately 10 million of them shared. The assay was immunoSEQ multiplex PCR, and TCRdb's table has in-frame clones only and misses some. The V and J calls and clone size were taken over from that table, and D and trimming were inferred from the DNA. The data show 95,000 to 150,000 clones, 80% seen once. CDR1 is SGHTA, CDR2 FQGTGA, per germline. V lost 3 bases and J lost 7; bases outside the gene matches: 11. CDR3 size: 16 residues.

Source material: PBMCs. The clonotype was recovered from a young man in good health and CMV-seropositive. This chain connects TRBV7-3 to TRBJ2-1, with 8 bases lining up with TRBD1. CDR3: CASSLPGTGSRNEQFF. The DNA for the CDR3 is TGTGCCAGCAGCTTGCCCGGGACAGGCTCACGGAATGAGCAGTTCTTC.